A single sample is the source of the 23 T cell receptor beta chains below, sequenced in a study of OX40 agonist ivuxolimab in advanced cancers. Sequencing was performed with immunoSEQ multiplex PCR; in TCRdb, only in-frame clones are kept and a portion is missing. This sample carries tens of thousands of clones, about nine tenths of them seen once, and the ten largest clones take 3% to 4%. This specimen was CD4+ or CD8+ T cells sorted from blood, taken in a trial of the OX40 agonist ivuxolimab. The source of these receptors is an adult with an advanced solid tumor such as melanoma, head and neck, liver or kidney cancer.

This clone was seen a single time. V gene TRBV4-3 combines with J gene TRBJ2-1; D call uncertain. Between the trimmed V and J ends, which lost 1 base and 0 bases, there was a span of 7 bases. This CDR3 is 15 amino acids long. Germline CDR1 reads LGHNA; CDR2 reads YSLEER. CDR3 loop: CASSQVESSYNEQFF. Written as DNA, the CDR3 is TGCGCCAGCAGCCAAGTGGAAAGCTCCTACAATGAGCAGTTCTTC.

This rearrangement joins TRBV7-7 to TRBJ2-1; no firm D call. The CDR3 contains 15 residues. The V and J ends lost 4 bases and 6 bases respectively, with 16 bases between them. Looked up from germline, CDR1 is SSHAT and CDR2 is FNYEAQ (reference sequence). DNA for the CDR3: TGTGCCAGCAGCTCGCCCTTCGGTGGGTCCAATGAGCAGTTCTTC. This gives the protein CASSSPFGGSNEQFF.

The rearrangement joins TRBV27 to TRBJ2-7; tentative D call: TRBD2 (5 bases). There are 13 residues in the CDR3. Germline V gene data show CDR1 as MNHEY and CDR2 as SMNVEV (reference sequence). V lost 6 bases and J 2 bases, leaving 11 bases between the germline ends. CDR3 protein: CASRKTRAYEQYF. The CDR3 coding sequence is TGTGCCAGCAGAAAAACGAGGGCCTACGAGCAGTACTTC.

The chain is built from TRBV27 and TRBJ2-5; 9 bases line up with TRBD1. This CDR3 comprises 14 residues. Losses at the gene ends were 4 bases for V and 7 bases for J; bases not matched to a gene: 7. CDR1 and CDR2 (germline): MNHEY, SMNVEV (reference sequence). Written as DNA, the CDR3 is TGTGCCAGCAGTTCTAGACAGGGGGGAGGGACCCAGTACTTC. Translating gives CASSSRQGGGTQYF.

Only one count was recorded for this clone. The chain employs TRBV29-1 and TRBJ2-7; D may be TRBD1 (5 bases). CDR3 size: 13 residues. V gave up 0 bases and J gave up 4 bases, with 10 bases separating them. Per the germline V gene, CDR1 is SQVTM and CDR2 is ANQGSEA. The CDR3 DNA reads TGCAGCGTTGAAGATACTGGACAATACGAGCAGTACTTC. Encoded protein: CSVEDTGQYEQYF.

The chain links TRBV19 to TRBJ2-3, with D perhaps TRBD2 (5 bases). Germline CDR1 reads LNHDA; CDR2 reads SQIVND (reference sequence). The CDR3 length is 15 residues. V shed 3 bases and J shed 3 bases, with 13 bases lying between them. CDR3 DNA: TGTGCCAGTAGTATCGGGCTAGCCAGGACAGATACGCAGTATTTT. Its translation: CASSIGLARTDTQYF.

The chain combines TRBV28 with TRBJ2-7; maybe TRBD1 (5 bases). The CDR3 covers 13 residues. Germline V gives CDR1 MDHEN, CDR2 SYDVKM. Deletions cut 6 bases from V and 4 bases from J, with 13 bases between. This CDR3 reads CASRRQRTYEQYF. The CDR3 nucleotides are TGTGCCAGCAGGCGACAGCGCACTTACGAGCAGTACTTC.

The chain joins TRBV9 to TRBJ1-5; 9 bases line up with TRBD1. Germline V gene sequence: CDR1 SGDLS, CDR2 YYNGEE. With 3 bases clipped from V and 5 bases from J, the junction kept 6 bases outside the gene matches. The CDR3 spans 15 residues. The CDR3 DNA sequence: TGTGCCAGCAGCGCCGAGGGACAGGGATATCAGCCCCAGCATTTT. It codes for CASSAEGQGYQPQHF.

The rearrangement links TRBV7-2 to TRBJ2-7; TRBD1 matches at 10 bases. Trimming at V came to 5 bases and at J to 3 bases, leaving 10 bases not matched to a gene. CDR3 length: 16 amino acids. Germline CDR1 and CDR2: SGHTA and FQGNSA. The CDR3 protein is CASSPYPGQGYYEQYF. The DNA for the CDR3 is TGTGCCAGCAGCCCATACCCGGGACAGGGGTACTACGAGCAGTACTTC.

In nucleotides, the CDR3 is TGCGCCAGCAGCCAAGGGCGGGACAGTTACAATGAGCAGTTCTTC. Translation: CASSQGRDSYNEQFF. The chain recombines TRBV4-1 with TRBJ2-1, with D possibly matching TRBD1 (7 bases). This CDR3 spans 15 amino acids. Per the germline V gene, CDR1 is MGHRA and CDR2 is YSYEKL. V was clipped by 1 base and J by 4 bases, with 11 bases between them.

The chain joins TRBV27 to TRBJ1-4; tentative D call: TRBD1 (6 bases). The CDR3 covers 18 residues. The V gene's germline CDR1 is MNHEY and CDR2 SMNVEV (reference sequence). The V gene lost 5 bases and the J gene lost 8 bases, with 27 bases spanning the gap. The CDR3 spells CASSTAILRGGGIEKLFF. CDR3 nucleotide sequence: TGTGCCAGCAGTACCGCGATCCTCAGGGGCGGCGGAATCGAAAAACTGTTTTTT. Full variable domain (outside the CDR3, taken from reference TRBV27 and TRBJ1-4): EAQVTQNPRYLITVTGKKLTVTCSQNMNHEYMSWYRQDPGLGLRQIYYSMNVEVTDKGDVPEGYKVSRKEKRNFPLILESPSPNQTSLYFCASSTAILRGGGIEKLFFGSGTQLSVL.

The chain combines TRBV15 with TRBJ2-1; the match to TRBD2 covers 8 bases. The CDR3 runs to 13 residues. Germline CDR1 LNHNV, CDR2 YYDKDF (reference sequence). Losses at the gene ends were 2 bases for V and 10 bases for J; bases not matched to a gene: 4. In nucleotides, the CDR3 is TGTGCCACCAGCAGATCTAGCGGGCGGGAGCAGTTCTTC. Translation: CATSRSSGREQFF.

This clone was found once. This chain joins TRBV11-2 and TRBJ2-3; a weak D match, TRBD2 (6 bases). CDR1 is SGHAT and CDR2 is FQNNGV in the germline V gene. The CDR3 contains 16 residues. The V gene lost 1 base and the J gene lost 2 bases, with 13 bases spanning the gap. In DNA, the CDR3 is TGTGCCAGCAGCTTAGGGGGTCCGGGAGTCACAGATACGCAGTATTTT. This encodes CASSLGGPGVTDTQYF.

This clone was observed once. This chain uses TRBV27 with TRBJ2-1, with 9 bases aligning to TRBD2. The V gene end was trimmed by 5 bases and the J gene end by 3 bases; junction bases not matched to a gene: 14. The CDR3 is 18 amino acids. Per germline, CDR1 MNHEY and CDR2 SMNVEV (reference sequence). This CDR3 is CASSPLGGAGGLYNEQFF. In DNA, the CDR3 is TGTGCCAGCAGTCCCCTTGGGGGAGCGGGAGGTCTCTACAATGAGCAGTTCTTC.

The rearrangement links TRBV6-5 to TRBJ2-2, with D uncertain. This CDR3 has 14 amino acids. V was cut by 10 bases and J by 1 base, with 13 bases left in between. Germline assignment: CDR1 MNHEY and CDR2 SVGAGI. The CDR3 sequence: CATNPRVNTGELFF. CDR3 in DNA: TGTGCCACCAACCCCCGAGTGAACACCGGGGAGCTGTTTTTT.

The chain is built from TRBV20-1 and TRBJ2-7; no firm D call. Trimming stripped 0 bases from V and 7 bases from J, with 4 bases between. CDR1 and CDR2 (germline): DFQATT, SNEGSKA (reference sequence). The CDR3 has 10 residues. CDR3: CSAREREQYF. Here the CDR3 DNA reads TGCAGTGCTAGAGAACGTGAGCAGTACTTC.

The chain couples TRBV6-5 to TRBJ1-2; D ambiguous. The CDR3 contains 15 residues. Germline CDR1 and CDR2: MNHEY and SVGAGI. V gave up 0 bases and J gave up 4 bases, with 12 bases separating them. CDR3 region: CASSYSVGRVYGYTF. The CDR3 region has the DNA TGTGCCAGCAGTTACTCGGTAGGGAGGGTCTATGGCTACACCTTC.

The sample holds one count of this clone. The V gene is TRBV7-9, the J gene TRBJ2-7, with D hard to call. Germline lookup yields CDR1 SEHNR and CDR2 FQNEAQ (reference sequence). Trimming took off 5 bases at V and 5 bases at J, with 16 bases between the two ends. This CDR3 is built from 14 residues. CDR3: CASSPGALWNEQYF. CDR3 coding DNA: TGTGCCAGCAGCCCCGGCGCCCTCTGGAACGAGCAGTACTTC.

CDR3 bases: TGTGCCAGCAGGCCCGGACCGAACACTGAAGCTTTCTTT. It is translated as CASRPGPNTEAFF. V gene TRBV28 combines with J gene TRBJ1-1, with D uncertain. V lost 6 bases to trimming and J lost 1 base, with 9 bases between them. Germline V lookup: CDR1 MDHEN, CDR2 SYDVKM. This CDR3 has 13 residues.

This sequence joins TRBV19 and TRBJ1-5, with a weak D call TRBD1 (5 bases). CDR1 is LNHDA and CDR2 is SQIVND in the germline V gene (reference sequence). V was shortened by 1 base and J by 5 bases, with 15 bases between the two germline ends. The CDR3 is 16 residues long. In nucleotides, the CDR3 is TGTGCCAGTAGTATAGTTACCCGGACATTTTATCAGCCCCAGCATTTT. Its protein product is CASSIVTRTFYQPQHF.

The gene calls are TRBV4-1 and TRBJ2-7, with D perhaps matching TRBD1 (6 bases). Germline CDR1 MGHRA, CDR2 YSYEKL. Deletions cut 4 bases from V and 3 bases from J, with 13 bases between. This CDR3 is 14 amino acids long. The CDR3 DNA sequence: TGCGCCAGCAGCCCCGGACAGTTATACTACGAGCAGTACTTC. It is translated as CASSPGQLYYEQYF.

Sample share makes this clone medium-sized. The chain recombines TRBV4-3 with TRBJ2-1; 10 bases are a match to TRBD1. V shed 4 bases, J shed 3 bases, and the junction held 3 bases outside the gene matches. The CDR3 is 15 residues long. Germline CDR1 and CDR2: LGHNA and YSLEER. CDR3 protein: CASSPGQGDYNEQFF. CDR3 sequence (DNA): TGCGCCAGCAGCCCCGGACAGGGGGACTACAATGAGCAGTTCTTC.

This clone occurred once. This chain links TRBV9 with TRBJ1-5; D ambiguous. Germline-derived CDR1 and CDR2 are SGDLS and YYNGEE. Trimming cost V 1 base and J 2 bases, with 13 bases left between them. The CDR3 is 16 residues long. CDR3 nucleotides: TGTGCCAGCAGCGTACCTTGGGAATGTGGCAATCAGCCCCAGCATTTT. This encodes CASSVPWECGNQPQHF.